This T cell receptor (beta chain) is from a study of cytomegalovirus exposure and HLA in healthy donors. PCR primers comprised 60 Vbeta and 13 Jbeta primers. Sequenced by immunoSEQ multiplex PCR; TCRdb stores in-frame clones only, minus some. The table shows about 150,000 clones, with 70% to 85% occurring only once. V was trimmed by 6 bases and J by 0 bases, leaving 12 bases between them. Germline-derived CDR1 and CDR2 are MDHEN and SYDVKM. This CDR3 has 15 residues. The chain combines TRBV28 with TRBJ1-3; the D gene is possibly TRBD1 (5 bases). This clonotype originated in a woman aged 30 to 39 in good health and CMV-seropositive. Material: PBMCs. Here the CDR3 reads CASSLLRGSGNTIYF. The CDR3, as DNA: TGTGCCAGCAGCCTTCTAAGGGGCTCTGGAAACACCATATATTTT.